One sample yielded the 30 T cell receptor beta chains listed below, sequenced in a study of cytomegalovirus exposure and HLA in healthy donors. PCR employed 60 Vbeta and 13 Jbeta primers. Generated by immunoSEQ multiplex PCR, the TCRdb table keeps only in-frame clones and is missing some. The table lists about 110,000 clones, around 80% of them singletons. The source material was PBMCs. All receptors derive from a man aged 25 to 45 in good health and CMV-seropositive.

This clone was counted once. CDR3 coding DNA: TGTGCCAGTAGTGGGGGACAGGGGGATGTTCAGCCCCAGCATTTT. Residues: CASSGGQGDVQPQHF. J is TRBJ1-5 and V is TRBV19; 11 nucleotides match TRBD1. The germline V gene encodes CDR1 LNHDA and CDR2 SQIVND (reference sequence). Trimming at V came to 5 bases and at J to 6 bases, leaving 6 bases not matched to a gene. The CDR3 extends over 15 amino acids.

This clone turned up a few times. The gene calls are TRBV15 and TRBJ2-7, with 8 nucleotides matching TRBD1. The CDR3 consists of 17 residues. The germline CDR1 and CDR2 sequences are LNHNV and YYDKDF (reference sequence). V lost 1 base to trimming and J lost 2 bases; unmatched junction nucleotides: 10. The chain's CDR3 is CATSRGSGTGSPYEQYF. CDR3 DNA sequence: TGTGCCACCAGCAGAGGATCCGGGACAGGTTCCCCCTACGAGCAGTACTTC.

The rearrangement joins TRBV5-1 to TRBJ2-5, with D possibly matching TRBD2 (5 bases). V lost 4 bases and J 1 base, leaving 11 bases between the germline ends. Germline lookup yields CDR1 SGHRS and CDR2 YFSETQ. This CDR3 contains 14 residues. DNA for the CDR3: TGCGCCAGCAGCGGGAGTCCGGGCCAAGAGACCCAGTACTTC. It yields the protein CASSGSPGQETQYF.

The V gene is TRBV5-1, the J gene TRBJ1-2, with TRBD1 as a possible D gene (5 bases). This CDR3 is 14 amino acids long. V was cut by 0 bases and J by 4 bases, with 10 bases left in between. The germline gives CDR1 SGHRS, CDR2 YFSETQ. The DNA of the CDR3 is TGCGCCAGCAGCTTGGAACCAGGGCGCTATGGCTACACCTTC. This encodes CASSLEPGRYGYTF.

The chain recombines TRBV7-9 with TRBJ1-4, with 11 bases matching TRBD1. The CDR3 loop spans 14 amino acids. V lost 5 bases to trimming and J lost 5 bases; unmatched junction nucleotides: 1. The germline gives CDR1 SEHNR, CDR2 FQNEAQ (reference sequence). The CDR3 loop reads CASSRTGGNEKLFF. As DNA, the CDR3 is TGTGCCAGCAGCAGGACAGGGGGCAATGAAAAACTGTTTTTT.

The V call is TRBV18, the J call TRBJ2-1; 11 positions agree with TRBD2. Germline values: CDR1 KGHSH, CDR2 LQKENI. The CDR3 has 16 amino acids. Trimming took 3 bases from V and 7 from J; bases not matched to a gene: 8. For the CDR3, the DNA is TGTGCCAGCTCACCCGCACTAGCGGGGGCCTCAAATGAGCAGTTCTTC. Protein product: CASSPALAGASNEQFF.

The chain joins TRBV27 to TRBJ1-6; TRBD1 matches at 10 bases. The germline CDR1 and CDR2 sequences are MNHEY and SMNVEV (reference sequence). V was clipped by 0 bases and J by 1 base; unmatched bases: 3. The CDR3 covers 18 residues. This CDR3 reads CASSLSSGQGSYNSPLHF. The CDR3 nucleotides are TGTGCCAGCAGTTTATCATCGGGACAGGGGTCCTATAATTCACCCCTCCACTTT.

The V call is TRBV28, the J call TRBJ2-3; 8 bases align to TRBD2. Losses at the gene ends were 6 bases for V and 2 bases for J; bases not matched to a gene: 7. Germline CDR1 and CDR2: MDHEN and SYDVKM. This CDR3 is 15 amino acids long. CDR3 residues: CASRERGRYTDTQYF. CDR3 sequence (DNA): TGTGCCAGCAGAGAGCGGGGGCGCTACACAGATACGCAGTATTTT.

The rearrangement uses TRBV30 and TRBJ1-2; D call uncertain. CDR3 size: 13 residues. Germline V gene sequence: CDR1 GTSNPN, CDR2 SVGIG (reference sequence). V was trimmed by 3 bases and J by 0 bases, leaving 8 bases between them. The CDR3 nucleotides read TGTGCCTGGAGCCCGGGATCTAACTATGGCTACACCTTC. Protein product: CAWSPGSNYGYTF.

The chain links TRBV18 to TRBJ2-4; D is possibly TRBD2 (5 bases). This CDR3 has 14 residues. V was clipped by 2 bases and J by 7 bases, with 12 bases between them. CDR1 and CDR2 from the germline V gene are KGHSH and LQKENI. The CDR3 reads CASSPRTRANIQYF. The CDR3 DNA is TGTGCCAGCTCACCAAGGACTCGGGCGAACATTCAGTACTTC.

On this clone itself: At one end, the junction sequence differs from germline, possibly due to a read error. This rearrangement joins TRBV28 to TRBJ1-1; the D gene is possibly TRBD1 (6 bases). The CDR3 spans 15 residues. Germline CDR1 is MDHEN and CDR2 is SYDVKM. CDR3 sequence reads: CTSRAQGSGESEAFF. In DNA form, the CDR3 reads TGTACCAGCAGGGCCCAGGGGAGTGGGGAATCTGAAGCTTTCTTT.

This chain connects TRBV5-5 to TRBJ1-2; maybe TRBD1 (6 bases). The germline V gene encodes CDR1 SGHKS and CDR2 YYEKEE (reference sequence). This CDR3 has 12 residues. V lost 3 bases and J lost 5, with 8 bases in between. This CDR3 is CASSSQGYGYTF. Here the CDR3 DNA reads TGTGCCAGCAGCTCCCAGGGGTATGGCTACACCTTC. The full variable domain, in which reference TRBV5-5 and TRBJ1-2 provide the parts outside the CDR3, is DAGVTQSPTHLIKTRGQQVTLRCSPISGHKSVSWYQQVLGQGPQFIFQYYEKEERGRGNFPDRFSARQFPNYSSELNVNALLLGDSALYLCASSSQGYGYTFGSGTRLTVV.

This chain uses TRBV15 with TRBJ2-1; weak D call: TRBD1 (5 bases). Trimming shortened V by 6 bases and J by 1 base, and 10 bases separated the two germline ends. The germline V gene encodes CDR1 LNHNV and CDR2 YYDKDF (reference sequence). CDR3 length: 14 residues. The CDR3 here is CATSWTPSYNEQFF. Written as DNA, the CDR3 is TGTGCCACCAGTTGGACACCTTCCTACAATGAGCAGTTCTTC.

The V call is TRBV5-1, the J call TRBJ2-1; 10 bases are shared with TRBD2. Germline CDR1 reads SGHRS; CDR2 reads YFSETQ. There are 16 residues in the CDR3. V lost 3 bases to trimming and J lost 4 bases; unmatched junction nucleotides: 7. CDR3 amino acids: CASSSRLAGGYNEQFF. DNA of the CDR3: TGCGCCAGCAGCTCGCGGTTAGCGGGGGGTTACAATGAGCAGTTCTTC. Variable domain in full (rest from reference TRBV5-1 and TRBJ2-1): KAGVTQTPRYLIKTRGQQVTLSCSPISGHRSVSWYQQTPGQGLQFLFEYFSETQRNKGNFPGRFSGRQFSNSRSEMNVSTLELGDSALYLCASSSRLAGGYNEQFFGPGTRLTVL.

This rearrangement joins TRBV11-2 to TRBJ2-7; 10 bases align to TRBD1. The V gene's germline CDR1 is SGHAT and CDR2 FQNNGV. The CDR3 totals 15 residues. The V segment lost 1 base and the J segment 7 bases; nucleotides outside the gene matches: 7. The CDR3 sequence is CASSLGVGQGLEQYF. The CDR3 DNA sequence: TGTGCCAGCAGCTTAGGTGTGGGACAGGGGTTAGAGCAGTACTTC.

This clone was seen only once. The rearrangement joins TRBV11-2 to TRBJ1-1; D not resolved. The CDR3 has 15 residues. The V and J ends lost 4 bases and 1 base respectively, with 13 bases between them. Per germline, CDR1 SGHAT and CDR2 FQNNGV. The CDR3, as DNA: TGTGCCAGCAGCTCGTTTTGGGCAGAGAACACTGAAGCTTTCTTT. Protein: CASSSFWAENTEAFF.

The J gene is TRBJ2-1, the V gene TRBV5-1, with TRBD2 matching over 10 bases. J was trimmed by 7 bases and V by 0 bases; bases with no gene match: 13. Germline lookup yields CDR1 SGHRS and CDR2 YFSETQ. This CDR3 comprises 18 residues. Written as DNA, the CDR3 is TGCGCCAGCAGCTTGGGGTTACCGGGACTAGCGCTGAGGAATGAGCAGTTCTTC. Translating it yields CASSLGLPGLALRNEQFF.

The chain has TRBV4-1 and TRBJ2-1, with 10 bases that match TRBD2. Germline trimming cut 3 bases from V and 10 bases from J; bases unmatched to any gene: 3. CDR3 length: 13 residues. Germline CDR1 MGHRA, CDR2 YSYEKL. CDR3 sequence: CASSHPGLAEQFF. The CDR3 nucleotides read TGCGCCAGCAGCCATCCGGGACTAGCGGAGCAGTTCTTC.

The genes are TRBV23-1 and TRBJ2-7; TRBD2 matches at 7 bases. TRBV23-1 is an ORF, and what it does is uncertain. The length of the CDR3 is 15 residues. After removal of 4 bases from V and 0 bases from J, the junction contained 6 bases not matched to a gene. CDR3 region: CASSLGGASSYEQYV. CDR3 coding DNA: TGCGCCAGCAGTCTGGGAGGGGCCAGCTCCTACGAGCAGTACGTC.

This clone was recorded only once. The chain links TRBV19 to TRBJ1-6, with TRBD1 as a possible D gene (6 bases). Trimming left V 2 bases short and J 10 bases short, with 12 bases between. Germline V gene lookup returns CDR1 LNHDA and CDR2 SQIVND (reference sequence). The CDR3 contains 14 residues. The CDR3 loop is CASSIIGRGSPLHF. The DNA of the CDR3 is TGTGCCAGTAGTATAATTGGCAGGGGCTCACCCCTCCACTTT.

This clone was seen a handful of times. The chain uses TRBV9 and TRBJ2-3, with D tentatively TRBD2 (6 bases). The CDR3 extends over 16 amino acids. V was clipped by 2 bases and J by 0 bases, with 13 bases between them. Germline V CDR1 and CDR2: SGDLS, YYNGEE. CDR3 nucleotide sequence: TGTGCCAGCAGCGTCGACCGTAGCGGCAGCACAGATACGCAGTATTTT. As protein: CASSVDRSGSTDTQYF.

This chain joins TRBV7-7 and TRBJ2-1, with TRBD2 matching over 11 bases. The V gene's germline CDR1 is SSHAT and CDR2 FNYEAQ (reference sequence). Trimming removed 5 bases from V and 8 bases from J; junction bases left unmatched: 8. There are 15 residues in the CDR3. CDR3 sequence reads: CASSLSGRAGDEQFF. CDR3 nucleotides: TGTGCCAGCAGCCTTAGCGGGAGGGCTGGCGATGAGCAGTTCTTC.

The genes are TRBV13 and TRBJ2-4, with 7 bases that match TRBD1. The CDR3 totals 13 residues. The junction had 0 bases not matched to a gene; V was cut back by 0 bases and J by 7 bases. Germline assignment: CDR1 PRHDT and CDR2 FYEKMQ (reference sequence). The DNA of the CDR3 is TGTGCCAGCAGCTTAGGAGGGGGCAACATTCAGTACTTC. Residues: CASSLGGGNIQYF.

V usage is TRBV5-4 and J usage is TRBJ1-6; D uncertain. The CDR3 is made up of 14 amino acids. Germline-derived CDR1 and CDR2 are SGHNT and YYREEE (reference sequence). Trimming left V 0 bases short and J 7 bases short, with 8 bases between. The CDR3 is CASSLDSLNSPLHF. CDR3 DNA sequence: TGTGCCAGCAGCTTGGACAGCTTGAATTCACCCCTCCACTTT.

The chain carries TRBV10-3 and TRBJ1-1; 12 bases agree with TRBD1. This CDR3 spans 16 amino acids. Germline loops: CDR1 ENHRY, CDR2 SYGVKD. V gave up 3 bases and J gave up 3 bases; unmatched junction bases: 5. CDR3 amino acids: CAISEGTGGGDTEAFF. The CDR3 bases are TGTGCCATCAGTGAAGGGACAGGGGGCGGGGACACTGAAGCTTTCTTT.

The chain employs TRBV9 and TRBJ1-2; TRBD1 matches at 9 bases. CDR3 size: 17 residues. J gave up 5 bases and V 3 bases, and 14 bases lay outside the gene matches. Per germline, CDR1 SGDLS and CDR2 YYNGEE. The CDR3 loop reads CASSERQGGPTVYGYTF. The DNA for the CDR3 is TGTGCCAGCAGCGAAAGACAGGGGGGTCCGACGGTTTATGGCTACACCTTC.

This clone was counted only a few times. The chain is built from TRBV5-1 and TRBJ1-1; 8 nucleotides line up with TRBD1. From germline, CDR1 is SGHRS and CDR2 YFSETQ. The CDR3 spans 14 residues. V lost 4 bases and J lost 4; bases outside the gene matches: 6. CDR3 DNA sequence: TGCGCCAGCAGCCGGACAGGGTCTGGCACTGAAGCTTTCTTT. Translating it yields CASSRTGSGTEAFF.

The CDR3 reads CASSLDRIREKLFF. The CDR3 coding sequence is TGTGCCAGCAGCTTGGACAGAATTAGGGAAAAACTGTTTTTT. The chain has TRBV5-4 and TRBJ1-4; D ambiguous. From germline, CDR1 is SGHNT and CDR2 YYREEE (reference sequence). Deletions cut 0 bases from V and 8 bases from J, with 11 bases between. The CDR3 sequence is 14 residues long. The entire variable domain, with the rest obtained from reference TRBV5-4 and TRBJ1-4, is as follows: ETGVTQSPTHLIKTRGQQVTLRCSSQSGHNTVSWYQQALGQGPQFIFQYYREEENGRGNFPPRFSGLQFPNYSSELNVNALELDDSALYLCASSLDRIREKLFFGSGTQLSVL.

This clone was seen a few times. This chain joins TRBV7-3 and TRBJ2-5, with 16 bases lining up with TRBD2. Per the germline V gene, CDR1 is SGHTA and CDR2 is FQGTGA. Germline trimming cut 5 bases from V and 5 bases from J; bases unmatched to any gene: 11. There are 18 residues in the CDR3. DNA of the CDR3: TGTGCCAGCAGCCCCGGGACTAGCGGGGGGGCCGTGTGGGAGACCCAGTACTTC. It encodes CASSPGTSGGAVWETQYF.

V gene TRBV19 combines with J gene TRBJ2-1; TRBD2 agrees at 14 bases. Germline values: CDR1 LNHDA, CDR2 SQIVND (reference sequence). The CDR3 extends over 17 amino acids. V gave up 4 bases and J gave up 8 bases; unmatched junction bases: 10. The CDR3 DNA sequence: TGTGCCAGTAGTACCCGAAGACTAGCGGGGGGGATGGATGAGCAGTTCTTC. It yields the protein CASSTRRLAGGMDEQFF.